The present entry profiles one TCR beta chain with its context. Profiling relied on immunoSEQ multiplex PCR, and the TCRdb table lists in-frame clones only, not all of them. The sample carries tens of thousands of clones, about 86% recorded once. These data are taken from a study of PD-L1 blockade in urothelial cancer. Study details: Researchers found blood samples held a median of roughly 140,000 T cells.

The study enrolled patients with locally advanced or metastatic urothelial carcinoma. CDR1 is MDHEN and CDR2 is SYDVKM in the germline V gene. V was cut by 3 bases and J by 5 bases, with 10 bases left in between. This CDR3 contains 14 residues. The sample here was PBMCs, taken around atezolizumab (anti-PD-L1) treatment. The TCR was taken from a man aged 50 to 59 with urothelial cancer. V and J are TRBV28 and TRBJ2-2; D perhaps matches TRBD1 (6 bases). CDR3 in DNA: TGTGCCAGCAGTTTTGGACAGCGGACCGGGGAGCTGTTTTTT. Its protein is CASSFGQRTGELFF.